This T cell receptor beta chain came from a study of blood T cells in healthy people across ages. This clonotype appeared many times. PCR was performed a second time for roughly 6 to 12 cycles using a sample-barcoded 5' primer and a J-beta primer mix. TCRdb reprocessed the 5' RACE reads with MiXCR, giving one entry per CDR3 protein. The sample holds hundreds of thousands of distinct CDR3 sequences, roughly 30% seen once. CDR1 is SNHLY and CDR2 is FYNNEI in the germline V gene. With V trimmed by 4 bases and J by 6 bases, 9 bases remained unmatched. The CDR3 is made up of 15 amino acids. Sequenced input: blood. This receptor was obtained from an elderly woman in good health. The chain carries TRBV2 and TRBJ2-1; 7 nucleotides align to TRBD2. The CDR3 DNA reads TGTGCCAGCAGTGGCGGGGGAGCTTACCTCAATGAGCAGTTCTTC. This sequence encodes CASSGGGAYLNEQFF. Full variable domain (rest looked up from reference TRBV2 and TRBJ2-1): EPEVTQTPSHQVTQMGQEVILRCVPISNHLYFYWYRQILGQKVEFLVSFYNNEISEKSEIFDDQFSVERPDGSNFTLKIRSTKLEDSAMYFCASSGGGAYLNEQFFGPGTRLTVL.